This TCR beta chain emerged from a study of shared clonotypes between healthy human individuals (dated by TCRdb to about 2020). For the wider study: A few men and two women, aged 18 to 49 years, made up the cohort. For each donor, CD4 naive and CD4 memory were each given three plates, CD8 naive was given two plates, and CD8 memory was given one plate. The study deeply sequenced blood TCR repertoires of about 5 healthy adults to estimate repertoire size and the extent of clonotype sharing between individuals. Libraries were prepared and TCR repertoires were sequenced by different laboratories using diverse techniques, in order to increase sequencing depth and limit assay-specific biases. Per donor, leukapheresis produced somewhere between about 0.9 and 9 billion PBMCs.

V was cut back by 3 bases and J by 0 bases, leaving a gap of 12 bases between them. The germline V gene (reference sequence) gives CDR1 as SGHNT and CDR2 as YYREEE. Taken from cysteine to phenylalanine, the CDR3 has 16 residues. The sequence is cut down to CDR3 DNA, 48 bases in frame from base 1. Concerning this clone: Its antigen is currently not known. No base qualities exist here, and no much larger clone lies one base off it.

The donors were healthy, HIV-negative adults who had no recently reported acute infections or vaccinations. All donors were Caucasian adults living in Nashville, Tennessee, USA. CD4+ T cells were enriched through magnetic negative selection, after which naive cells were positively selected on CD45RA and the remaining negative fraction served as the memory subset. Blood was collected by leukapheresis, and PBMCs were isolated by Ficoll-Histopaque density gradient centrifugation and then cryopreserved in liquid nitrogen vapor phase. Purity and quantity of every magnetically sorted T cell population were checked by analytical flow cytometry. Each sorted fraction had its genomic DNA isolated and then quantified by UV absorbance on a Nanodrop 2000c. TCR CDR3 regions were amplified from genomic DNA by multiplex PCR using the deep immunoSEQ assay. For each cell subset, the extracted genomic DNA was distributed evenly across all wells of several immunoSEQ 96-well plates, and each plate served as one replicate. For sorted subsets, around 200 ng genomic DNA, equal to tens of thousands of T cell genomes, was loaded into each replicate PCR. Purified libraries were measured with a Qubit 3.0 fluorometer, size-checked on a Bioanalyzer 2100, and measured again with the KAPA Library Quantification kit. Every immunoSEQ 96-well plate was sequenced on a dedicated single-read 150-cycle Illumina NextSeq 550 flow cell. The paper's data handling went like this. Because the immunoSEQ output held only junctional sequences and lacked quality scores, the filtering could not match the filtering applied to full-length reads. To assign V/J genes and CDR3, sequences were annotated against IMGT germline references using PyIR, a Python wrapper for IgBLAST v1.9. Reads were removed for weak V/J assignments (E-value above 1e-6), missing CDR3, stop codons, out-of-frame junctions, or ambiguous translated residues. A V3J clonotype was defined by an identical inferred V gene, J gene, and CDR3 amino acid sequence. To compute the percentage overlap between repertoires, the number of shared unique clonotypes was divided by the size of the smaller repertoire. Richness of each repertoire was evaluated using RTK rarefaction, the Chao1 estimator, and Recon v2.1 estimates of unobserved clonotypes. OLGA was used to compute generation probabilities for all TCRbeta clonotypes that the gDNA method yielded from a few donors. The source is immuneACCESS, and TCRdb retained only in-frame sequences with V and J called. Part of the clones is not carried over; for the studies checked, unresolved V genes explain less than half of this, and the remainder is unexplained. Clone size and the V and J calls come from that table; the DNA yielded D and trimming. Counted in this sample were some 2,000,000 clones; 95% of them appeared once. The top ten clonotypes cover around 0.13% of the sample.

What the work shows at the level of the full study, not this receptor alone: Higher generation probabilities were observed for clonotypes shared by all four sorted-subset donors than for non-shared clonotypes. Roughly 5% of naive CD4, around 4% of naive CD8, roughly 2.4% of memory CD4, and 0.35% to 0.5% of memory CD8 clonotypes were shared across a few donors. Pairwise subsampling indicated that sequencing depth was expected to affect the degree of clonotype sharing among donors. The small number of donors limited the genetic and exposure-history diversity represented. Sampling was restricted to blood, and TCR repertoires in tissue are likely to differ from TCR repertoires in blood. Estimated clonotype richness was generally larger for naive than for memory subsets. Incomplete sequencing was indicated by rarefaction of sorted-subset datasets, despite the large sequencing depth.

This TCR was recovered from a man between 18 and 35 years old in good health. Here the chain combines TRBV5-4 and TRBJ2-2; the D region possibly corresponds to TRBD2 (5 bases align). The sequenced sample consisted of naive CD4+ T cells sorted from blood. This specimen's cell subset or site label, per the study, means: CD45RA+ positively selected. The CDR3: CASSWATGTNTGELFF. The sequence in DNA is TGTGCCAGCAGCTGGGCGACGGGAACGAACACCGGGGAGCTGTTTTTT.